This entry lists 27 T cell receptor beta chains sequenced from one sample in a study of B cell selection in AIRE deficiency. Sorting defined conventional CD4 T cells as CD4+CD127+. Only in-frame clones appear in the TCRdb table, and some are missing; sequencing was by immunoSEQ multiplex PCR. The data hold about 25,000 clones, with 95% to 96% observed a single time. Sequenced: CD4+CD127+ conventional T cells sorted from PBMCs. These receptors were collected from a human donor in good health.

V is TRBV5-1 and J is TRBJ2-7; TRBD2 matches 7 bases. Germline trimming cut 6 bases from V and 1 base from J; bases unmatched to any gene: 10. CDR3 size: 15 residues. The germline gives CDR1 SGHRS, CDR2 YFSETQ. The CDR3 sequence: CASTTGASGSYEQYF. DNA for the CDR3: TGCGCCAGCACCACTGGGGCTAGCGGTTCCTACGAGCAGTACTTC. Looking up the rest from reference TRBV5-1 and TRBJ2-7 gives the full variable domain: KAGVTQTPRYLIKTRGQQVTLSCSPISGHRSVSWYQQTPGQGLQFLFEYFSETQRNKGNFPGRFSGRQFSNSRSEMNVSTLELGDSALYLCASTTGASGSYEQYFGPGTRLTVT.

The genes are TRBV6-5 and TRBJ2-7; D is uncertain. The CDR3 runs to 13 residues. Germline loops: CDR1 MNHEY, CDR2 SVGAGI. V lost 4 bases to trimming and J lost 2 bases, with 9 bases between them. CDR3 nucleotide sequence: TGTGCCAGCAGTTTGGTTCGGACCTACGAGCAGTACTTC. Amino acids: CASSLVRTYEQYF.

This chain's CDR3 is CASSQVLGELFF. Written as DNA, the CDR3 is TGCGCCAGCAGCCAAGTTCTCGGGGAGCTGTTTTTT. The rearrangement joins TRBV4-1 to TRBJ2-2, with no clear D. Trimming took 1 base from V and 7 from J, leaving 4 bases between them. This CDR3 spans 12 amino acids. Germline V gene sequence: CDR1 MGHRA, CDR2 YSYEKL.

V usage is TRBV30 and J usage is TRBJ1-2; D gene unclear. The CDR3 consists of 11 residues. Germline V CDR1 and CDR2: GTSNPN, SVGIG (reference sequence). With 8 bases removed from V and 4 bases from J, the gap between germline ends came to 11 bases. The CDR3 DNA sequence: TGTGCCCGCCGGATGGGCTATGGCTACACCTTC. It yields the protein CARRMGYGYTF.

The chain uses TRBV5-1 and TRBJ1-4, with a weak D call TRBD1 (6 bases). Germline V gives CDR1 SGHRS, CDR2 YFSETQ. The V end was cut by 4 bases, the J end by 3 bases, with 13 bases between. The CDR3 has 15 amino acids. The CDR3: CASSPRAGANEKLFF. CDR3 nucleotide sequence: TGCGCCAGCAGCCCCCGCGCAGGGGCTAATGAAAAACTGTTTTTT.

This clone was counted once. CDR3 loop: CATSRDRDETQYF. Written as DNA, the CDR3 is TGTGCCACCAGCAGAGATCGGGATGAGACCCAGTACTTC. The rearrangement links TRBV15 to TRBJ2-5, with D tentatively TRBD2 (5 bases). This CDR3 region has 13 residues. Germline CDR1 LNHNV, CDR2 YYDKDF (reference sequence). The V gene lost 0 bases and the J gene lost 5 bases, with 7 bases spanning the gap. Filled out from reference TRBV15 and TRBJ2-5, the complete variable domain reads DAMVIQNPRYQVTQFGKPVTLSCSQTLNHNVMYWYQQKSSQAPKLLFHYYDKDFNNEADTPDNFQSRRPNTSFCFLDIRSPGLGDTAMYLCATSRDRDETQYFGPGTRLLVL.

This rearrangement joins TRBV5-1 to TRBJ1-1; D remains ambiguous. This CDR3 is 16 amino acids long. Trimming left V 3 bases short and J 0 bases short, with 15 bases between. Germline CDR1 is SGHRS and CDR2 is YFSETQ. CDR3 sequence: CASSSRMAGMNTEAFF. CDR3 in DNA: TGCGCCAGCAGCTCCCGCATGGCGGGTATGAACACTGAAGCTTTCTTT.

This chain links TRBV9 with TRBJ2-5; D ambiguous. This CDR3 is built from 14 residues. The V gene lost 3 bases and the J gene lost 3 bases, with 12 bases spanning the gap. Germline loops: CDR1 SGDLS, CDR2 YYNGEE. CDR3 in DNA: TGTGCCAGCAGCGCGGGCCACCTCAAAGAGACCCAGTACTTC. Amino acids: CASSAGHLKETQYF.

J is TRBJ2-5 and V is TRBV21-1. TRBV21-1 is deemed a pseudogene. The CDR3 is 15 amino acids. The CDR3 coding sequence is TGTGCCAGCAGCAAAGGGCGGGGACAACAAGAGACCCAGTACTTC. It translates to CASSKGRGQQETQYF.

V usage is TRBV4-1 and J usage is TRBJ2-7, with D hard to call. Trimming stripped 0 bases from V and 1 base from J, with 13 bases between. Germline V gives CDR1 MGHRA, CDR2 YSYEKL. This CDR3 is built from 16 residues. The CDR3 loop reads CASSQDPGSYSYEQYF. The CDR3 DNA reads as TGCGCCAGCAGCCAAGATCCCGGCAGTTATTCCTACGAGCAGTACTTC.

The V gene is TRBV4-1, the J gene TRBJ1-1; 7 bases agree with TRBD1. Trimming at V came to 3 bases and at J to 1 base, leaving 5 bases not matched to a gene. In germline, CDR1 is MGHRA, CDR2 YSYEKL. The length of the CDR3 is 15 residues. The CDR3 DNA is TGCGCCAGCAGCCAGGGGGGACAGAGGAACACTGAAGCTTTCTTT. Protein product: CASSQGGQRNTEAFF.

The rearrangement links TRBV11-3 to TRBJ2-3; D may be TRBD1 or TRBD2 (5 bases each). Germline-derived CDR1 and CDR2 are SGHNT and YENEEA. The V end lost 2 bases, the J end lost 6 bases, and 12 bases lay between the germline ends. The CDR3 spans 14 residues. The CDR3 DNA is TGTGCCAGCAGCTTATTTGGGACGTCGGATACGCAGTATTTT. It codes for CASSLFGTSDTQYF. The entire variable domain, with the rest obtained from reference TRBV11-3 and TRBJ2-3, is as follows: EAGVVQSPRYKIIEKKQPVAFWCNPISGHNTLYWYLQNLGQGPELLIRYENEEAVDDSQLPKDRFSAERLKGVDSTLKIQPAELGDSAVYLCASSLFGTSDTQYFGPGTRLTVL.

The rearrangement uses TRBV19 and TRBJ1-1; 9 bases agree with TRBD1. This CDR3 comprises 14 residues. Germline lookup yields CDR1 LNHDA and CDR2 SQIVND (reference sequence). V was clipped by 7 bases and J by 4 bases; unmatched bases: 7. In nucleotides, the CDR3 is TGTGCCAGTACTCCGGGACAGGGTTCCACTGAAGCTTTCTTT. Translating it yields CASTPGQGSTEAFF.

The chain uses TRBV21-1 and TRBJ1-5. TRBV21-1 is a listed pseudogene. This CDR3 has 16 amino acids. The CDR3 DNA reads TGTGCCAGCAGCAAAGCACCGGGCAGAAGCAATCAGCCCCAGCATTTT. Translating it yields CASSKAPGRSNQPQHF.

The chain uses TRBV27 and TRBJ1-2; 7 bases fit TRBD1. Germline V lookup: CDR1 MNHEY, CDR2 SMNVEV (reference sequence). With V trimmed by 2 bases and J by 3 bases, 15 bases remained unmatched. The CDR3 totals 18 residues. CDR3: CASSLIGWDRRLDYGYTF. The CDR3 region has the DNA TGTGCCAGCAGTTTAATAGGGTGGGACAGACGCCTGGACTATGGCTACACCTTC.

V usage is TRBV5-1 and J usage is TRBJ2-3, with TRBD2 identical over 10 bases. This CDR3 has 16 residues. CDR1 is SGHRS and CDR2 is YFSETQ in the germline V gene. The junction had 11 bases not matched to a gene; V was cut back by 5 bases and J by 5 bases. CDR3 residues: CASRSISGGSGDTQYF. The CDR3 DNA sequence: TGCGCCAGCAGATCTATTAGCGGGGGGTCAGGAGATACGCAGTATTTT.

For the CDR3, the DNA is TGTGCCAGCAGCTTCCTAGCGGGAGGGACCTACAATGAGCAGTTCTTC. Translated: CASSFLAGGTYNEQFF. The rearrangement uses TRBV11-2 and TRBJ2-1, with 12 bases aligning to TRBD2. The length of the CDR3 is 16 residues. The ends lost 3 bases at V and 2 bases at J; junction bases unmatched: 2. Germline V CDR1 and CDR2: SGHAT, FQNNGV.

This clone was seen just once. CDR3 residues: CASSLGVRGRAEAFF. In nucleotides, the CDR3 is TGTGCCAGCAGCTTAGGCGTCCGGGGTAGGGCTGAAGCTTTCTTT. The chain links TRBV7-8 to TRBJ1-1, with D hard to call. The length of the CDR3 is 15 residues. Trimming shortened V by 1 base and J by 6 bases, and 15 bases separated the two germline ends. CDR1 is SGHVS and CDR2 is FQNEAQ in the germline V gene.

The chain recombines TRBV18 with TRBJ2-7, with 7 positions matching TRBD2. Germline trimming cut 6 bases from V and 4 bases from J; bases unmatched to any gene: 3. Per the germline V gene, CDR1 is KGHSH and CDR2 is LQKENI. The CDR3 consists of 12 residues. CDR3 sequence reads: CASSQRGYEQYF. CDR3 nucleotides: TGTGCCAGCTCGCAGCGGGGTTACGAGCAGTACTTC.

J is TRBJ2-5 and V is TRBV7-9; TRBD1 is a possible D gene (5 bases). Germline-derived CDR1 and CDR2 are SEHNR and FQNEAQ (reference sequence). The CDR3 loop spans 11 amino acids. V lost 6 bases, J lost 3 bases, and 5 bases lay in between. The CDR3 protein is CASRGEETQYF. The CDR3 DNA follows: TGTGCCAGCAGAGGGGAAGAGACCCAGTACTTC.

The chain uses TRBV7-2 and TRBJ1-1; D not resolved. In germline, CDR1 is SGHTA, CDR2 FQGNSA. Trimming left V 2 bases short and J 0 bases short, with 7 bases between. The CDR3 totals 14 residues. For the CDR3, the DNA is TGTGCCAGCAGCTTATGGAACATGAACACTGAAGCTTTCTTT. Its translation: CASSLWNMNTEAFF.

The chain couples TRBV10-1 to TRBJ2-3; D uncertain. Trimming removed 5 bases from V and 6 bases from J, with 15 bases in between. This CDR3 is 14 amino acids long. The germline CDR1 and CDR2 sequences are WNHNN and SYGVQD (reference sequence). The CDR3 DNA follows: TGCGCCAGCAGTTGGGCCTCCCCCTTGGATACGCAGTATTTT. The encoded protein is CASSWASPLDTQYF.

This chain uses TRBV7-2 with TRBJ1-2; unclear D gene. Germline CDR1 reads SGHTA; CDR2 reads FQGNSA. The CDR3 is 14 amino acids. Trimming removed 5 bases from V and 4 bases from J, with 14 bases in between. This CDR3 is CASSPGVLSYGYTF. DNA for the CDR3: TGTGCCAGCAGCCCCGGGGTGCTTTCCTATGGCTACACCTTC.

The chain employs TRBV28 and TRBJ2-1, with D uncertain. This CDR3 spans 16 amino acids. V gave up 4 bases and J gave up 4 bases, with 17 bases separating them. The germline gives CDR1 MDHEN, CDR2 SYDVKM. This CDR3 reads CASSSSWAALYNEQFF. Here the CDR3 DNA reads TGTGCCAGCAGTTCCTCCTGGGCAGCCCTATACAATGAGCAGTTCTTC.

The chain combines TRBV5-4 with TRBJ1-5; 9 bases agree with TRBD1. V shed 4 bases, J shed 4 bases, and the junction held 3 bases outside the gene matches. Germline CDR1 and CDR2: SGHNT and YYREEE (reference sequence). CDR3 size: 14 residues. The CDR3 region has the DNA TGTGCCAGCAGCCGACAGGGGGGTAATCAGCCCCAGCATTTT. This encodes CASSRQGGNQPQHF.

About this clone: One end of the junction varies from germline; a read error may be responsible. This sample includes further DNA sequences coding for the same CDR3. This sequence joins TRBV5-6 and TRBJ1-2; 10 bases line up with TRBD1. The CDR3 is 14 amino acids. The germline V gene encodes CDR1 SGHDT and CDR2 YYEEEE. The CDR3 protein is CASRHGTGVYGYTF. In nucleotides, the CDR3 is TGCGCCAGCAGACACGGGACAGGGGTCTATGGCTACACCTTC. The whole variable domain, remainder taken from reference TRBV5-6 and TRBJ1-2, is DAGVTQSPTHLIKTRGQQVTLRCSPKSGHDTVSWYQQALGQGPQFIFQYYEEEERQRGNFPDRFSGHQFPNYSSELNVNALLLGDSALYLCASRHGTGVYGYTFGSGTRLTVV.

The rearrangement links TRBV6-5 to TRBJ1-2; the match to TRBD1 covers 9 bases. This CDR3 is 15 amino acids long. Trimming removed 10 bases from V and 1 base from J; junction bases left unmatched: 10. CDR1 and CDR2 (germline): MNHEY, SVGAGI. CDR3 protein: CATLYGTGINYGYTF. CDR3 in DNA: TGTGCCACCCTATACGGGACAGGGATTAACTATGGCTACACCTTC.